The 30 T cell receptor beta chains below all came from one sample that was sequenced in a study of cytomegalovirus exposure and HLA in healthy donors. The primer mix had 60 Vbeta and 13 Jbeta primers. Assay used: immunoSEQ multiplex PCR; TCRdb lists only in-frame clones, some missing. The sample shows about 170,000 clones, 82% of them seen only once. Input material: PBMCs. These receptors were obtained from a male donor in good health and CMV-seronegative.

This clone was detected only a few times. V and J are TRBV7-8 and TRBJ1-5; D unclear. V lost 3 bases and J lost 2, with 14 bases in between. CDR3 length: 16 residues. Germline V CDR1 and CDR2: SGHVS, FQNEAQ. The CDR3 nucleotides are TGTGCCAGCAGCTTGTCTGCAGGAGGGCGCAATCAGCCCCAGCATTTT. Its translation is CASSLSAGGRNQPQHF.

The chain is built from TRBV5-1 and TRBJ2-5; D is undetermined. The J call is doubtful: the DNA matches TRBJ2-7 better. There are 14 residues in the CDR3. Per the germline V gene, CDR1 is SGHRS and CDR2 is YFSETQ. CDR3 sequence (DNA): TGCGCCAGCAGCTTATCAGGCCCCCTCTACGAGCAGTACTTC. This gives the protein CASSLSGPLYEQYF.

This chain connects TRBV25-1 to TRBJ2-5; D is ambiguous. Per germline, CDR1 MGHDK and CDR2 SYGVNS. The CDR3 runs to 13 residues. V dropped 3 bases and J dropped 5 bases, with 10 bases sitting between them. The CDR3 here is CASSDSPLETQYF. The CDR3, as DNA: TGTGCCAGCAGTGACAGTCCCTTGGAGACCCAGTACTTC.

The chain combines TRBV5-6 with TRBJ2-6; D gene unclear. V gave up 3 bases and J gave up 0 bases, with 4 bases separating them. Germline V lookup: CDR1 SGHDT, CDR2 YYEEEE. The CDR3 contains 14 residues. CDR3 protein: CASSSVSGANVLTF. In nucleotides, the CDR3 is TGTGCCAGCAGCTCCGTCTCTGGGGCCAACGTCCTGACTTTC.

The chain carries TRBV15 and TRBJ2-6, with D perhaps TRBD1 (5 bases). CDR3 size: 16 residues. CDR1 and CDR2 from the germline V gene are LNHNV and YYDKDF (reference sequence). V shed 6 bases and J shed 0 bases, with 12 bases lying between them. CDR3 amino acids: CATSWTRLSGANVLTF. As DNA, the CDR3 is TGTGCCACCAGTTGGACAAGACTCTCTGGGGCCAACGTCCTGACTTTC.

This chain links TRBV28 with TRBJ1-2; TRBD1 aligns across 7 bases. This CDR3 is built from 14 residues. CDR1 is MDHEN and CDR2 is SYDVKM in the germline V gene. With 6 bases clipped from V and 3 bases from J, the junction kept 7 bases outside the gene matches. The CDR3 region has the DNA TGTGCCAGCAGCGGGACAGCCAGGGACTATGGCTACACCTTC. This encodes CASSGTARDYGYTF.

The chain combines TRBV11-1 with TRBJ2-3; 9 nucleotides line up with TRBD2. From germline, CDR1 is SGHAT and CDR2 FQDESV (reference sequence). V lost 1 base, J lost 1 base, and 6 bases stayed unmatched. CDR3 length: 17 amino acids. This CDR3 reads CASSLDQRGVRTDTQYF. Written as DNA, the CDR3 is TGTGCCAGCAGCTTAGATCAGCGGGGGGTCCGCACAGATACGCAGTATTTT. The full variable domain, with the rest looked up from reference TRBV11-1 and TRBJ2-3, is EAEVAQSPRYKITEKSQAVAFWCDPISGHATLYWYRQILGQGPELLVQFQDESVVDDSQLPKDRFSAERLKGVDSTLKIQPAELGDSAMYLCASSLDQRGVRTDTQYFGPGTRLTVL.

V is TRBV9 and J is TRBJ1-2; 7 bases align to TRBD1. The germline V gene has CDR1 SGDLS and CDR2 YYNGEE. V trimming: 4 bases; J trimming: 1 base; junction bases outside the gene matches: 10. The CDR3 is 16 residues long. The CDR3 nucleotides are TGTGCCAGCAGCCTGATGTCCCGGGACAGTAACTATGGCTACACCTTC. Its translation: CASSLMSRDSNYGYTF.

V and J are TRBV5-1 and TRBJ2-5, with 11 bases lining up with TRBD2. Germline assignment: CDR1 SGHRS and CDR2 YFSETQ. The CDR3 is made up of 12 amino acids. V was pared by 7 bases and J by 5 bases, with 1 base of the junction left unmatched. The CDR3 coding sequence is TGCGCCAGCCGGACTAGCGGGGAGACCCAGTACTTC. Encoded protein: CASRTSGETQYF.

This chain uses TRBV5-1 with TRBJ1-1; 7 bases agree with TRBD1. The CDR3 sequence is 13 residues long. Germline V gene data show CDR1 as SGHRS and CDR2 as YFSETQ. The ends lost 5 bases at V and 12 bases at J; junction bases unmatched: 13. The CDR3 coding sequence is TGCGCCAGCAGTTACGACAGGGCCGGGAAATCTTTCTTT. This encodes CASSYDRAGKSFF.

The J gene is TRBJ1-1, the V gene TRBV6-1, with D perhaps matching TRBD1 (6 bases). CDR3 length: 13 amino acids. V was clipped by 6 bases and J by 4 bases, with 12 bases between them. Germline CDR1 and CDR2: MNHNS and SASEGT. CDR3 bases: TGTGCCAGCAGGGCGAGGGGGGGCACTGAAGCTTTCTTT. Translating it yields CASRARGGTEAFF.

The V and J genes are TRBV28 and TRBJ1-2, with 7 bases lining up with TRBD1. The CDR3 is made up of 15 amino acids. The junction had 8 bases not matched to a gene; V was cut back by 3 bases and J by 4 bases. Germline-derived CDR1 and CDR2 are MDHEN and SYDVKM. Here the CDR3 reads CASSFGLAGGYGYTF. CDR3 in DNA: TGTGCCAGCAGTTTTGGCCTGGCAGGGGGCTATGGCTACACCTTC.

This chain joins TRBV5-1 and TRBJ2-7, with 7 bases lining up with TRBD1. This CDR3 has 15 amino acids. Germline lookup yields CDR1 SGHRS and CDR2 YFSETQ. V lost 1 base and J lost 5; bases outside the gene matches: 9. CDR3 DNA: TGCGCCAGCAGCTTGATAGGGGGCGCAGCCCACGAGCAGTACTTC. This translates into CASSLIGGAAHEQYF.

The chain carries TRBV7-9 and TRBJ1-4; 7 bases match TRBD1. V shed 7 bases and J 2 bases; nucleotides not matched to a gene: 7. Per the germline V gene, CDR1 is SEHNR and CDR2 is FQNEAQ (reference sequence). This CDR3 contains 15 residues. The CDR3 region has the DNA TGTGCCAGCACAAACGACAGGGCCACTAATGAAAAACTGTTTTTT. This encodes CASTNDRATNEKLFF.

The V gene is TRBV2, the J gene TRBJ1-2; D is ambiguous. The CDR3 runs 12 residues. CDR1 is SNHLY, CDR2 FYNNEI, per germline. V lost 6 bases and J 5 bases, leaving 10 bases between the germline ends. The CDR3 DNA is TGTGCCAGCAGGGATGGAGGGTATGGCTACACCTTC. Amino acid sequence: CASRDGGYGYTF.

The rearrangement joins TRBV9 to TRBJ2-2, with D perhaps matching TRBD2 (6 bases). Trimming removed 4 bases from V and 6 bases from J, with 16 bases in between. The CDR3 sequence is 15 residues long. Per germline, CDR1 SGDLS and CDR2 YYNGEE. The CDR3 here is CASSNWWEAAGELFF. CDR3 DNA: TGTGCCAGCAGCAATTGGTGGGAGGCAGCCGGGGAGCTGTTTTTT.

The chain employs TRBV7-2 and TRBJ2-7; 9 bases agree with TRBD2. J gave up 4 bases and V 4 bases, and 11 bases lay outside the gene matches. Germline-derived CDR1 and CDR2 are SGHTA and FQGNSA. This CDR3 spans 16 amino acids. The CDR3 DNA reads TGTGCCAGCAGCTCCCGGGGTAGCGGGAGCTCTTACGAGCAGTACTTC. Its translation is CASSSRGSGSSYEQYF.

The chain has TRBV9 and TRBJ1-6; D uncertain. Germline V lookup: CDR1 SGDLS, CDR2 YYNGEE. The CDR3 covers 15 residues. V was shortened by 0 bases and J by 8 bases, with 12 bases between the two germline ends. DNA for the CDR3: TGTGCCAGCAGCGTAGGTTCTAGGATCGATTCACCCCTCCACTTT. Amino acid sequence: CASSVGSRIDSPLHF.

The chain uses TRBV14 and TRBJ2-6, with TRBD1 identical over 7 bases. The CDR3 sequence is 18 residues long. V was clipped by 2 bases and J by 0 bases; unmatched bases: 7. CDR1 and CDR2 from the germline V gene are SGHDN and FVKESK. CDR3 amino acids: CASSQYRTGLSGANVLTF. CDR3 in DNA: TGTGCCAGCAGCCAATATCGGACAGGCCTCTCTGGGGCCAACGTCCTGACTTTC.

The rearrangement links TRBV14 to TRBJ2-5, with D perhaps matching TRBD1 (5 bases). The CDR3 loop spans 12 amino acids. The V gene's germline CDR1 is SGHDN and CDR2 FVKESK. Trimming pared 4 bases from V and 9 bases from J, leaving 12 bases between. Here the CDR3 DNA reads TGTGCCAGCAGCCCCCAGGGCAGGGCCCAGTACTTC. Residues: CASSPQGRAQYF.

To note about this clone: At one of its ends the junction is not consistent with the germline gene, which may arise from a read error. Written as DNA, the CDR3 is TGTGCCAGCAGCACGAAACTAGCGGGGGGCACAGTTACGCAGTATTTT. This translates into CASSTKLAGGTVTQYF. The chain combines TRBV7-2 with TRBJ2-3; 12 positions match TRBD2. This CDR3 has 16 amino acids. From germline, CDR1 is SGHTA and CDR2 FQGNSA.

A remark on this clone: The same CDR3 is also encoded by other DNA sequences in this sample. The gene calls are TRBV9 and TRBJ2-5, with D unclear. Per the germline V gene, CDR1 is SGDLS and CDR2 is YYNGEE. Trimming took 0 bases from V and 1 from J, leaving 4 bases between them. This CDR3 spans 13 amino acids. DNA of the CDR3: TGTGCCAGCAGCGTAGACACCCAAGAGACCCAGTACTTC. Protein: CASSVDTQETQYF.

This chain uses TRBV10-2 with TRBJ1-5; possibly TRBD1 for D (6 bases). Per germline, CDR1 WSHSY and CDR2 SAAADI. The CDR3 runs to 15 residues. Trimming left V 6 bases short and J 7 bases short, with 19 bases between. CDR3 in amino acids: CASSRGRGPEQPQHF. The CDR3 DNA reads as TGCGCCAGCAGCCGAGGGCGGGGGCCTGAACAGCCCCAGCATTTT.

This chain joins TRBV5-1 and TRBJ1-3; 7 nucleotides line up with TRBD1. V gave up 4 bases and J gave up 3 bases; unmatched junction bases: 7. Germline V gene sequence: CDR1 SGHRS, CDR2 YFSETQ. The CDR3 is 15 amino acids. CDR3 DNA: TGCGCCAGCAGCGTGGACAGGCCATATGGAAACACCATATATTTT. Translation gives CASSVDRPYGNTIYF.

The chain has TRBV18 and TRBJ1-1, with 7 nucleotides matching TRBD1. The CDR3 consists of 17 residues. J lost 3 bases, V lost 8 bases, and 18 bases had no gene match. Germline assignment: CDR1 KGHSH and CDR2 LQKENI. The CDR3 coding sequence is TGTGCCAGCCAAATCAGACAGGGTAACGGGGTGGACACTGAAGCTTTCTTT. Translated: CASQIRQGNGVDTEAFF.

V usage is TRBV5-3 and J usage is TRBJ2-5, with 9 bases identical to TRBD1. TRBV5-3 is placed among ORFs of uncertain function. The CDR3 extends over 16 amino acids. V lost 1 base to trimming and J lost 5 bases; unmatched junction nucleotides: 9. CDR3 loop: CARSLKPTGGAETQYF. The DNA for the CDR3 is TGTGCCAGAAGCTTGAAACCTACAGGGGGCGCTGAGACCCAGTACTTC.

This sequence joins TRBV28 and TRBJ2-5; 14 nucleotides line up with TRBD2. The J segment lost 1 base and the V segment lost 6 bases, leaving 1 base of the junction unmatched. The CDR3 is made up of 15 amino acids. Germline CDR1 and CDR2: MDHEN and SYDVKM. This CDR3 reads CASSGLAGGQETQYF. CDR3 DNA: TGTGCCAGCAGCGGACTAGCGGGAGGCCAAGAGACCCAGTACTTC.

CDR3 in amino acids: CASSWGPATSQPQHF. The CDR3 DNA reads TGTGCCAGCAGCTGGGGGCCCGCTACCAGTCAGCCCCAGCATTTT. The rearrangement links TRBV5-4 to TRBJ1-5, with a possible D match to TRBD1 (6 bases). The V gene lost 3 bases and the J gene lost 6 bases, with 16 bases spanning the gap. Germline loops: CDR1 SGHNT, CDR2 YYREEE (reference sequence). This CDR3 region has 15 residues.

The chain couples TRBV5-4 to TRBJ2-3; the D gene is possibly TRBD2 (5 bases). The CDR3 is made up of 16 amino acids. Germline CDR1 and CDR2: SGHNT and YYREEE (reference sequence). V shed 3 bases and J shed 1 base, with 15 bases lying between them. This chain's CDR3 is CASSSRLLAGTDTQYF. The DNA for the CDR3 is TGTGCCAGCAGCTCAAGGCTCCTAGCTGGCACAGATACGCAGTATTTT.

The chain recombines TRBV7-9 with TRBJ1-1, with a tentative D call TRBD1 (5 bases). Trimming left V 6 bases short and J 2 bases short, with 10 bases between. Per germline, CDR1 SEHNR and CDR2 FQNEAQ (reference sequence). The CDR3 has 13 residues. The CDR3 region is CASRQESNTEAFF. The CDR3 region has the DNA TGTGCCAGCAGACAGGAATCAAACACTGAAGCTTTCTTT.